This passage covers 22 T cell receptor beta chains from one sample sequenced in a study of Ad26.COV2.S vaccination and SARS-CoV-2 variants. Treatment meaning: 15 to 20 received Ad26.COV2.S at low or high dose, single or two shots; several received placebo; per-sample allocation not given. Collection of the samples took place on day 63 after the first injection of vaccine or placebo. The assay was immunoSEQ multiplex PCR, and TCRdb's table has in-frame clones only and misses some. The sample lists roughly 320,000 clones, more than 75% occurring once. The sample was peripheral blood, taken in a trial of Ad26.COV2.S vaccine versus placebo. The receptor set was obtained from a person between 18 and 59 years old who received the Ad26.COV2.S COVID-19 vaccine or a placebo.

In the case of this clone: This sample includes further DNA sequences coding for the same CDR3. The chain combines TRBV6-5 with TRBJ1-1; 7 bases fit TRBD1. Trimming took 6 bases from V and 2 from J; bases not matched to a gene: 3. The CDR3 is 13 residues long. Germline V gene lookup returns CDR1 MNHEY and CDR2 SVGAGI. CDR3 coding DNA: TGTGCCAGCAGCAGGGGGGGAAACACTGAAGCTTTCTTT. Translation: CASSRGGNTEAFF.

This clone was detected ten times or more. The chain carries TRBV4-1 and TRBJ1-2; D gene uncertain. Germline CDR1 is MGHRA and CDR2 is YSYEKL. Trimming pared 0 bases from V and 4 bases from J, leaving 6 bases between. There are 13 residues in the CDR3. The CDR3 bases are TGCGCCAGCAGCCAAGAACGGACCTATGGCTACACCTTC. This sequence encodes CASSQERTYGYTF.

The V and J genes are TRBV5-4 and TRBJ2-3; D is ambiguous. Trimming cost V 4 bases and J 5 bases, with 11 bases left between them. CDR3 length: 13 amino acids. The germline gives CDR1 SGHNT, CDR2 YYREEE (reference sequence). CDR3 residues: CASSARLEDTQYF. The CDR3 DNA follows: TGTGCCAGCAGCGCGAGACTGGAAGATACGCAGTATTTT.

The chain joins TRBV11-2 to TRBJ2-5; D possibly corresponds to TRBD1 (6 bases). Between the trimmed V and J ends, which lost 5 bases and 0 bases, there was a span of 13 bases. Germline V gene data show CDR1 as SGHAT and CDR2 as FQNNGV. The CDR3 extends over 15 amino acids. CDR3 nucleotide sequence: TGTGCCAGCAGCACCTACGACAGGAACCAAGAGACCCAGTACTTC. Its protein product is CASSTYDRNQETQYF.

The J gene is TRBJ2-5, the V gene TRBV11-3; D ambiguous. V gave up 5 bases and J gave up 1 base, with 8 bases separating them. Germline-derived CDR1 and CDR2 are SGHNT and YENEEA. The CDR3 covers 13 residues. CDR3 protein: CASSRSGQETQYF. Written as DNA, the CDR3 is TGTGCCAGCAGCCGGAGTGGCCAAGAGACCCAGTACTTC.

The genes are TRBV10-3 and TRBJ2-5; 9 bases map to TRBD1. The junction had 6 bases not matched to a gene; V was cut back by 10 bases and J by 3 bases. The germline V gene encodes CDR1 ENHRY and CDR2 SYGVKD. The CDR3 runs 13 residues. This chain's CDR3 is CATTGGQEETQYF. CDR3 sequence (DNA): TGTGCCACGACAGGGGGTCAAGAAGAGACCCAGTACTTC.

The V call is TRBV4-3, the J call TRBJ2-3; maybe TRBD1 (6 bases). In germline, CDR1 is LGHNA, CDR2 YSLEER. V lost 0 bases, J lost 1 base, and 14 bases lay in between. The CDR3 totals 17 residues. CDR3 bases: TGCGCCAGCAGCCAAGATAGAAGGGGGTCGGGCACAGATACGCAGTATTTT. Its protein is CASSQDRRGSGTDTQYF.

This chain links TRBV25-1 with TRBJ1-1; a weak D match, TRBD1 (5 bases). The germline V gene has CDR1 MGHDK and CDR2 SYGVNS. This CDR3 region has 16 residues. V dropped 3 bases and J dropped 5 bases, with 19 bases sitting between them. The CDR3 DNA is TGTGCCAGCAGTGAGAGGGGCGGGGTTGGAGGGACTGAAGCTTTCTTT. Translating gives CASSERGGVGGTEAFF.

The V call is TRBV3-1 (or the pseudogene TRBV3-2), the J call TRBJ2-7; 8 bases match TRBD1. This CDR3 is built from 15 residues. With V trimmed by 0 bases and J by 4 bases, 5 bases remained unmatched. The germline V gene encodes CDR1 LGHDT and CDR2 YNNKEL (reference sequence). CDR3 region: CASSQDWGQVYEQYF. The CDR3 region has the DNA TGTGCCAGCAGCCAAGATTGGGGACAGGTGTACGAGCAGTACTTC.

The chain is built from TRBV27 and TRBJ1-1; D is possibly TRBD1 (5 bases). CDR1 is MNHEY and CDR2 is SMNVEV in the germline V gene (reference sequence). The CDR3 loop spans 13 amino acids. V was pared by 6 bases and J by 0 bases, with 8 bases between. CDR3 in DNA: TGTGCCAGCAGCAGGGACTTGAACACTGAAGCTTTCTTT. As protein: CASSRDLNTEAFF.

The V gene is TRBV6-4, the J gene TRBJ1-1; D unresolved. The germline CDR1 and CDR2 sequences are MRHNA and SNTAGT. Trimming removed 11 bases at V and 3 bases at J, with 13 bases between. This CDR3 has 12 residues. The CDR3 reads CAPPLDHTEAFF. The CDR3 DNA follows: TGTGCCCCCCCCCTGGACCACACTGAAGCTTTCTTT.

This clone was detected many times. The chain links TRBV19 to TRBJ1-1, with TRBD1 matching 8 bases. Germline V lookup: CDR1 LNHDA, CDR2 SQIVND (reference sequence). V trimming: 4 bases; J trimming: 6 bases; junction bases outside the gene matches: 7. This CDR3 is built from 14 residues. The CDR3 region is CASSRTGGTAEAFF. DNA of the CDR3: TGTGCCAGTAGTAGAACAGGGGGAACGGCTGAAGCTTTCTTT.

As for this clone: Different DNA sequences within this sample yield the same CDR3. The chain uses TRBV9 and TRBJ2-5; 10 bases line up with TRBD1. Unmatched junction bases numbered 4, after V lost 3 bases and J lost 5 bases. The CDR3 runs 14 residues. The germline CDR1 and CDR2 sequences are SGDLS and YYNGEE. The CDR3: CASSATGGRETQYF. CDR3 sequence (DNA): TGTGCCAGCAGCGCGACAGGGGGCCGGGAGACCCAGTACTTC.

The chain combines TRBV9 with TRBJ2-5, with D unresolved. The germline gives CDR1 SGDLS, CDR2 YYNGEE. Trimming removed 0 bases at V and 3 bases at J, with 12 bases between. The CDR3 spans 15 residues. The CDR3 sequence is CASSVATHSKETQYF. For the CDR3, the DNA is TGTGCCAGCAGCGTAGCTACACACTCCAAAGAGACCCAGTACTTC.

V and J are TRBV15 and TRBJ1-5, with D perhaps matching TRBD1 (6 bases). CDR3 length: 16 residues. Trimming took 2 bases from V and 4 from J, leaving 15 bases between them. Per germline, CDR1 LNHNV and CDR2 YYDKDF (reference sequence). DNA of the CDR3: TGTGCCACCAGCAGATATCTACTAGGGACAAATCAGCCCCAGCATTTT. It specifies CATSRYLLGTNQPQHF.

V gene TRBV10-3 combines with J gene TRBJ2-5; D is uncertain. V was trimmed by 6 bases and J by 2 bases, leaving 10 bases between them. From germline, CDR1 is ENHRY and CDR2 SYGVKD. CDR3 length: 13 amino acids. This chain's CDR3 is CAIRGGQQETQYF. The CDR3 nucleotides are TGTGCCATCAGAGGCGGTCAACAAGAGACCCAGTACTTC.

The DNA for the CDR3 is TGTGCCAGCAAAACCGGGACAGGGGTTAATTCACCCCTCCACTTT. Translating it yields CASKTGTGVNSPLHF. The V call is TRBV18, the J call TRBJ1-6, with 10 bases matching TRBD1. Looked up from germline, CDR1 is KGHSH and CDR2 is LQKENI. V dropped 8 bases and J dropped 6; count of bases not matched to a gene: 7. The length of the CDR3 is 15 residues.

The rearrangement joins TRBV4-3 to TRBJ2-1; D is possibly TRBD1 or TRBD2 (5 bases each). Germline V lookup: CDR1 LGHNA, CDR2 YSLEER. The CDR3 is 15 residues long. V lost 1 base and J lost 4, with 11 bases in between. CDR3 nucleotide sequence: TGCGCCAGCAGCCAAGGATCGGGACCATACAATGAGCAGTTCTTC. As protein: CASSQGSGPYNEQFF.

The gene calls are TRBV7-2 and TRBJ1-5; D might be TRBD1 (5 bases). V lost 4 bases to trimming and J lost 12 bases, with 16 bases between them. The CDR3 sequence is 13 residues long. Germline CDR1 is SGHTA and CDR2 is FQGNSA. The CDR3: CASSSPGTEGQHF. DNA for the CDR3: TGTGCCAGCAGCTCCCCAGGGACGGAAGGCCAGCATTTT.

The gene calls are TRBV10-3 and TRBJ1-4; tentative D call: TRBD1 (6 bases). Deletions cut 10 bases from V and 7 bases from J, with 19 bases between. This CDR3 has 14 amino acids. Germline assignment: CDR1 ENHRY and CDR2 SYGVKD. The CDR3 is CATMQRGLSEKLFF. CDR3 sequence (DNA): TGTGCCACCATGCAGCGGGGGCTAAGTGAAAAACTGTTTTTT.

The genes are TRBV27 and TRBJ1-2; TRBD1 aligns across 8 bases. Germline CDR1 and CDR2: MNHEY and SMNVEV (reference sequence). This CDR3 is built from 13 residues. The junction had 5 bases not matched to a gene; V was cut back by 5 bases and J by 6 bases. The CDR3, as DNA: TGTGCCAGCAGTACAAGGACAGGGAATGGCTACACCTTC. The encoded protein is CASSTRTGNGYTF.

The chain's CDR3 is CASSSLTLLRTGVYEQYF. CDR3 nucleotide sequence: TGTGCCAGCAGTTCACTCACACTTCTTCGGACAGGGGTTTACGAGCAGTACTTC. The chain joins TRBV27 to TRBJ2-7, with TRBD1 identical over 9 bases. V trimming: 4 bases; J trimming: 4 bases; junction bases outside the gene matches: 17. The CDR3 consists of 18 residues. Germline assignment: CDR1 MNHEY and CDR2 SMNVEV (reference sequence).